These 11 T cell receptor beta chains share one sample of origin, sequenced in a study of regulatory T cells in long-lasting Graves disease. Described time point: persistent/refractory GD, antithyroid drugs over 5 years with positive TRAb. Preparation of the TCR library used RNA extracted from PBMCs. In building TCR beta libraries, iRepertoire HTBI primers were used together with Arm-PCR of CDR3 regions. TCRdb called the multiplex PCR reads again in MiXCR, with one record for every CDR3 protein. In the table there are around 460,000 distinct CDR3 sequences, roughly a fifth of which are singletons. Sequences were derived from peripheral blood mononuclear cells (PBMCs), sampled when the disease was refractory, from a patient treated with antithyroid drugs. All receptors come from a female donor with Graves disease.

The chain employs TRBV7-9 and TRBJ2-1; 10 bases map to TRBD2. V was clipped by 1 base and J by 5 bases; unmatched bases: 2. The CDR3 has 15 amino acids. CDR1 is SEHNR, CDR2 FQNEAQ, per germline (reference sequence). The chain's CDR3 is CASSLEGLANNEQFF. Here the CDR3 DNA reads TGTGCCAGCAGCTTAGAGGGACTAGCGAACAATGAGCAGTTCTTC.

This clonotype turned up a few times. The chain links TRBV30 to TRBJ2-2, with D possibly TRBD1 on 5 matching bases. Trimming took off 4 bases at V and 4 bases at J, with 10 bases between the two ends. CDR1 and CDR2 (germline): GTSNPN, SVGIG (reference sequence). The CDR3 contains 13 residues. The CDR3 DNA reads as TGTGCCTGGAACAGGAGAGTCACCGGGGAGCTGTTTTTT. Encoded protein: CAWNRRVTGELFF. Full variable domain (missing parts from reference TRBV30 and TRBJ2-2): SQTIHQWPATLVQPVGSPLSLECTVEGTSNPNLYWYRQAAGRGLQLLFYSVGIGQISSEVPQNLSASRPQDRQFILSSKKLLLSDSGFYLCAWNRRVTGELFFGEGSRLTVL.

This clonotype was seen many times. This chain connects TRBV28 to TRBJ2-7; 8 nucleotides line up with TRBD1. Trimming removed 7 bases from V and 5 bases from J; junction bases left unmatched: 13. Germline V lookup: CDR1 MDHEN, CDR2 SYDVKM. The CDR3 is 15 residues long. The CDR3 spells CASTPSGQGSHEQYF. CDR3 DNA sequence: TGTGCCAGCACCCCCTCCGGACAGGGTTCCCACGAGCAGTACTTC.

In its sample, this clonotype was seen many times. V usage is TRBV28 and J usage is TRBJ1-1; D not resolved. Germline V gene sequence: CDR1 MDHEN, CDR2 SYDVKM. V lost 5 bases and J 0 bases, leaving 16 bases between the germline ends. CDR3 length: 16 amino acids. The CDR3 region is CASSLISSTMNTEAFF. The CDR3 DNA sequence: TGTGCCAGCAGTCTCATATCCTCTACTATGAACACTGAAGCTTTCTTT. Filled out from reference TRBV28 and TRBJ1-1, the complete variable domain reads DVKVTQSSRYLVKRTGEKVFLECVQDMDHENMFWYRQDPGLGLRLIYFSYDVKMKEKGDIPEGYSVSREKKERFSLILESASTNQTSMYLCASSLISSTMNTEAFFGQGTRLTVV.

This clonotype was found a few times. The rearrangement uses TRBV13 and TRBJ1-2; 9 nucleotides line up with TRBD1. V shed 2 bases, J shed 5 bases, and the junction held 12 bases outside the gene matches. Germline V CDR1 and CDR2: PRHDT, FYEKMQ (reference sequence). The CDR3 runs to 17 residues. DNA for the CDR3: TGTGCCAGCAGCTTAATGCCCGGGGGACAGGGAACGTATGGCTACACCTTC. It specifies CASSLMPGGQGTYGYTF.

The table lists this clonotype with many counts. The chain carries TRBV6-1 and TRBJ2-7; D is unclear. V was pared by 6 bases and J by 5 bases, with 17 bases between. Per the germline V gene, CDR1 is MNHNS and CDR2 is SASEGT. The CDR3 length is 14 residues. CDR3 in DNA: TGTGCCAGCAGGCGGATAGGGTGGAATGACGAGCAGTACTTC. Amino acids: CASRRIGWNDEQYF.

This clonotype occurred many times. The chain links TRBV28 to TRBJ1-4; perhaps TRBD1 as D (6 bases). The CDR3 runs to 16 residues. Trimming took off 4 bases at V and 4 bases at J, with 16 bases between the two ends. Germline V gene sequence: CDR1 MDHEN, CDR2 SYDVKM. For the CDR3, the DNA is TGTGCCAGCAGTTACCTGGGGACACCCGGTAATGAAAAACTGTTTTTT. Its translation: CASSYLGTPGNEKLFF. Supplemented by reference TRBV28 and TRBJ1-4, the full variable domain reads DVKVTQSSRYLVKRTGEKVFLECVQDMDHENMFWYRQDPGLGLRLIYFSYDVKMKEKGDIPEGYSVSREKKERFSLILESASTNQTSMYLCASSYLGTPGNEKLFFGSGTQLSVL.

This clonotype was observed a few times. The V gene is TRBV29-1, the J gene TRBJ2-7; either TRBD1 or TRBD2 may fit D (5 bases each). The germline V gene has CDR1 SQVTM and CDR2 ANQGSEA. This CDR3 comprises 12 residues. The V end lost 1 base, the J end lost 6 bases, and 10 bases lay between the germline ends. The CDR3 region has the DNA TGCAGCGTTGAAGGGGACGGGGTCGAGCAGTACTTC. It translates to CSVEGDGVEQYF.

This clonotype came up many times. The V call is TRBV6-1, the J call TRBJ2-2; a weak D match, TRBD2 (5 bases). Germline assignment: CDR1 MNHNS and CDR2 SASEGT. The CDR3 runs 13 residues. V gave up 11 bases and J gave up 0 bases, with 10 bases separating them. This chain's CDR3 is CAAEAANTGELFF. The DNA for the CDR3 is TGTGCCGCGGAGGCAGCGAACACCGGGGAGCTGTTTTTT.

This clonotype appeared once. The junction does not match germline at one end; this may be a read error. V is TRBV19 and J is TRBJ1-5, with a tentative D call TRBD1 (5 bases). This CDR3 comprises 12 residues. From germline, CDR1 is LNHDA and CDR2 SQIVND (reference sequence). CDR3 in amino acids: CASKKGDQSQHF. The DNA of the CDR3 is TGTGCCAGTAAAAAAGGGGATCAGTCCCAGCATTTT.

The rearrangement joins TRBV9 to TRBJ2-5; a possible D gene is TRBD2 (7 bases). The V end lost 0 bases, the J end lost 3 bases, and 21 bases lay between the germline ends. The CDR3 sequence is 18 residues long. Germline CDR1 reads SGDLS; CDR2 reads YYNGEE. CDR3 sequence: CASSVGGGGLPNKETQYF. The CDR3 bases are TGTGCCAGCAGCGTAGGAGGGGGGGGCCTCCCCAATAAAGAGACCCAGTACTTC.